The clone carrying this T cell receptor beta chain was seen a single time. What it binds is not known. This sample is part of a study of shared clonotypes between healthy human individuals. Study observations and caveats: It was the few donors that limited the genetic and exposure-history diversity represented. Estimated richness values were generally larger in naive subsets than in memory subsets.

This CDR3 comprises 13 residues. The V and J ends lost 5 bases and 5 bases respectively, with 12 bases between them. Germline-derived CDR1 and CDR2 are SQVTM and ANQGSEA. Deep was the level at which the assay was run. Method: immunoSEQ multiplex PCR; TCRdb's copy keeps in-frame clones and lacks some. This sample yields about 2.4 million clones, of which just over 90% are seen a single time; over 0.12% belongs to the top ten. The J gene is TRBJ1-4, the V gene TRBV29-1; D possibly corresponds to TRBD1 (5 bases). Sequencing input: naive CD4+ T cells sorted from blood. Subset reported: CD45RA+ positively selected. The clonotype was recovered from a man between 18 and 29 years old in good health. The CDR3 loop reads CSVRPRANEKLFF. CDR3 coding DNA: TGCAGCGTTCGACCCAGGGCAAATGAAAAACTGTTTTTT.